Listed below are T cell receptor beta chains from one sample, sequenced in a study of beta chain features in type 1 diabetes. Using immunoSEQ multiplex PCR, the repertoire was profiled, and TCRdb retains in-frame clones only, with some absent. Of some 270,000 clones in the sample, around 9.9% were seen once. The sample was naive CD4+ T cells from blood. The receptors were gathered from a man in his thirties or forties with type 1 diabetes. CDR3s include the opening cysteine and the closing phenylalanine or tryptophan. Fields, in order: J gene, D gene, clone size, V gene, CDR3 DNA, CDR3 protein. A D gene is named only where the DNA matches it firmly. Size is omitted from some rows. Given values are once, few, many or a class for expanded clones.

>TRBJ1-1|-|-|TRBV7-9
TGTGCCAGCAGCTCACAGGGGAACACTGAAGCTTTCTTT
CASSSQGNTEAFF
>TRBJ2-7|-|few|TRBV7-8
TGTGCCAGCAGCTTAGCGGGGAGCCAGAACGAGCAGTACTTC
CASSLAGSQNEQYF
>TRBJ2-7|-|-|TRBV21-1
TGTGCCAGCAGCCCCAGGGTCCCCTACGAGCAGTACTTC
CASSPRVPYEQYF
>TRBJ2-7|TRBD1|few|TRBV7-2
TGTGCCAGCAGCTCTAGACAGGGAGACTACGAGCAGTACTTC
CASSSRQGDYEQYF
>TRBJ1-4|-|-|TRBV2
TGTGCCAGCAGTGAACAGGGGCTATCTAATGAAAAACTGTTTTTT
CASSEQGLSNEKLFF
>TRBJ2-1|TRBD1|-|TRBV4-2
TGTGCCAGCAGCCTCGACAGGGGGAATGAGCAGTTCTTC
CASSLDRGNEQFF
>TRBJ1-1|-|-|TRBV5-1
TGCGCCAGCTACGCCGCGGGCGGCACTGAAGCTTTCTTT
CASYAAGGTEAFF
>TRBJ2-7|-|-|TRBV7-2
TGTGCCAGCAGCTTAGATACCTACGAGCAGTACTTC
CASSLDTYEQYF
>TRBJ2-5|-|few|TRBV9
TGTGCCAGCAGCGTAGGGGGGCGGGGGTACCAAGAGACCCAGTACTTC
CASSVGGRGYQETQYF
>TRBJ1-4|TRBD1|few|TRBV28
TGTGCCAGCAGTTCCCAGGGGGCAACTAATGAAAAACTGTTTTTT
CASSSQGATNEKLFF
>TRBJ2-3|-|few|TRBV10-2
TGCGCCAGCAGTCCCTACACAGATACGCAGTATTTT
CASSPYTDTQYF
>TRBJ2-6|-|-|TRBV11-2
TGTGCCAGCAGCCGGATCCGGGGTGATCGCTCTGGGGCCAACGTCCTGACTTTC
CASSRIRGDRSGANVLTF
>TRBJ2-1|TRBD1|-|TRBV18
TGTGCCAGCTCACCAAGGGACAGGGGGCAAGTATCCTACAATGAGCAGTTCTTC
CASSPRDRGQVSYNEQFF
>TRBJ1-1|-|few|TRBV2
TGTGCCAGCAAAAGAACGCCGAGGACTGAAGCTTTCTTT
CASKRTPRTEAFF
>TRBJ1-6|-|-|TRBV9
TGTGCCAGCAGCGCACAGGGCCCTAGGCGAAATTCACCCCTCCACTTT
CASSAQGPRRNSPLHF
>TRBJ2-7|-|-|TRBV28
TGTGCCAGCAGTTTAGCAGGGAACGAGCAGTACTTC
CASSLAGNEQYF
>TRBJ2-5|-|-|TRBV11-2
TGTGCCAGCAGCGGCGGTGGCGGGGGCCGCGGGACCCAGTACTTC
CASSGGGGGRGTQYF
>TRBJ2-7|-|few|TRBV7-6
TGTGCCAGCAGCCCTGGAGGGGTCTACGAGCAGTACTTC
CASSPGGVYEQYF
>TRBJ1-1|-|few|TRBV11-2
TGTGCCAGCCATCTGATGGCAGGGCCAACTGAAGCTTTCTTT
CASHLMAGPTEAFF
>TRBJ2-2|-|-|TRBV9
TGTGCCAGCAGCGTAGGTTACGGCAACCGTCGGGTCACCGGGGAGCTGTTTTTT
CASSVGYGNRRVTGELFF
>TRBJ1-1|-|few|TRBV28
TGTGCCAGCAGTTTACCGCCGGGACTTGGGACTTTCTTT
CASSLPPGLGTFF
>TRBJ2-3|-|-|TRBV5-1
TGCGCCAGCAGCGGCGGGCGCCTAGCGTATGGCACAGATACGCAGTATTTT
CASSGGRLAYGTDTQYF
>TRBJ2-7|TRBD1|-|TRBV28
TGTGCCAGCAGTTTCTCTGTGACAGGGCGCGAGCAGTACTTC
CASSFSVTGREQYF
>TRBJ2-5|-|-|TRBV6-1
TGTGCCAGCAGCCGGGGTGAGACCCAGTACTTC
CASSRGETQYF
>TRBJ2-3|TRBD2|few|TRBV27
TGTGCCAGCAAAGGGCTAGCGGGGACAGATACGCAGTATTTT
CASKGLAGTDTQYF
>TRBJ1-4|TRBD1|few|TRBV27
TGTGCCAGCAGGGCCTTGGGACAGGGGTATGAAAAACTGTTTTTT
CASRALGQGYEKLFF
>TRBJ1-6|-|-|TRBV18
TGTGCCAGCTCACCAGGCGCGGCGGGTTCACCCCTCCACTTT
CASSPGAAGSPLHF
>TRBJ2-1|TRBD2|-|TRBV30
TGTGCCTGGAGTGCGTCCGGGGGGTTAGGGCAGTTCTTC
CAWSASGGLGQFF
>TRBJ1-6|TRBD1|-|TRBV9
TGTGCCAGCAGCGCGGGACAGACAAATTCACCCCTCCACTTT
CASSAGQTNSPLHF